Sequencing of this T cell receptor (beta chain) was carried out in a study of blood T cell repertoires in COVID-19. Study information: Samples representing acute and convalescent COVID-19 were sourced from the United States, Italy and Spain. Nucleic acid was either cDNA or gDNA, and it came from T cells, B-cell-depleted T cells, or PBMCs.

The authors' processing: How many nucleated cells were present was estimated from reference gene primer amplification. Sequenced by immunoSEQ multiplex PCR; TCRdb stores in-frame clones only, minus some. V and J calls plus clone size are reproduced from that table; the DNA served to infer D and trimming. The sample contains 70,000 to 85,000 clones, around 90% of which appear only once. The clonotype comes from a woman aged 60-75 years with active COVID-19. The sample comprised peripheral blood.

The chain's CDR3 is CASSGLGDEQYF. The CDR3 bases are TGTGCCAGCAGCGGCCTAGGGGACGAGCAGTACTTC. This chain links TRBV11-3 with TRBJ2-7, with a tentative D call TRBD1 (5 bases). Germline CDR1 reads SGHNT; CDR2 reads YENEEA. The CDR3 runs to 12 residues. Between the trimmed V and J ends, which lost 5 bases and 5 bases, there was a span of 10 bases. Combining the CDR3 with reference TRBV11-3 and TRBJ2-7 gives the whole variable domain EAGVVQSPRYKIIEKKQPVAFWCNPISGHNTLYWYLQNLGQGPELLIRYENEEAVDDSQLPKDRFSAERLKGVDSTLKIQPAELGDSAVYLCASSGLGDEQYFGPGTRLTVT.